This T cell receptor beta chain was recorded in a study of T cell responses to AZD1222 COVID-19 vaccine. Regarding this clone: Its antigen is still unknown.

Overall study findings and caveats: Baseline testing showed seropositivity in only six AZD1222 recipients. Reports indicate that nearly half of spike-specific TCRs are directed at unmutated variant regions.

The protocol was immunoSEQ multiplex PCR, while the TCRdb copy is restricted to in-frame clones and leaves out a portion. Here the sample spans roughly 160,000 clones, around nine tenths being singletons. Trimming shortened V by 4 bases and J by 11 bases, and 20 bases separated the two germline ends. Germline-derived CDR1 and CDR2 are LNHDA and SQIVND (reference sequence). The CDR3 runs 14 residues. V gene TRBV19 combines with J gene TRBJ1-1, with a possible D match to TRBD1 (5 bases). This material consisted of peripheral blood, taken on day 0 of AZD1222 vaccination. This receptor was identified in an adult in good health. The CDR3 region has the DNA TGTGCCAGTAGTACCCCTGGTGACAGCCCGGAGGCTTTCTTT. Protein sequence: CASSTPGDSPEAFF.